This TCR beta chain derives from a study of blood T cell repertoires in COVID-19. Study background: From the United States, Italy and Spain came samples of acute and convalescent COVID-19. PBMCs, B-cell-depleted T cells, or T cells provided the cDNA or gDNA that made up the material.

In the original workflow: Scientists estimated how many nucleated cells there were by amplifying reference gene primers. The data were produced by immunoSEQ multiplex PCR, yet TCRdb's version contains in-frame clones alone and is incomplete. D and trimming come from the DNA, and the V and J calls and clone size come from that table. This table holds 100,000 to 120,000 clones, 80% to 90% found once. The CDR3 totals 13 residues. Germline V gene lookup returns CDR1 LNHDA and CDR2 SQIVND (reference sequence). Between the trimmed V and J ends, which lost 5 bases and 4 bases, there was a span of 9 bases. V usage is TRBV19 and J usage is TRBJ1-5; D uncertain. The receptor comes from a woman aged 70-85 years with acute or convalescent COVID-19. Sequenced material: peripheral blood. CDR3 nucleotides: TGTGCCAGTAGTGATACAGCAAATCAGCCCCAGCATTTT. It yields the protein CASSDTANQPQHF.